Presented here are 22 T cell receptor beta chains from one specimen sequenced in a study of lung T cells in sarcoidosis with Löfgren's syndrome. TCRdb passed the reads through MiXCR, listing each CDR3 protein once. This sample yields 50,000 to 65,000 distinct CDR3 sequences, of which 21% are seen a single time; 2% to 2.5% belongs to the top ten. The sample comprised CD4+ T cells from PBMCs. The receptors were sampled from a human donor with sarcoidosis (Löfgren's syndrome or another form), or a control subject (not recorded which).

The table lists this clonotype with many counts. CDR3 protein: CSARRDRTDTQYF. CDR3 bases: TGCAGTGCTAGGAGGGACCGCACAGATACGCAGTATTTT. The rearrangement joins TRBV20-1 to TRBJ2-3; D tentatively reads TRBD1 or TRBD2 (5 bases each). This CDR3 comprises 13 residues. The V end was cut by 3 bases, the J end by 1 base, with 8 bases between. In germline, CDR1 is DFQATT, CDR2 SNEGSKA (reference sequence).

This clonotype has at least ten counts. This chain links TRBV7-9 with TRBJ2-4; D possibly corresponds to TRBD1 (6 bases). The CDR3 loop spans 14 amino acids. CDR1 and CDR2 (germline): SEHNR, FQNEAQ (reference sequence). V dropped 2 bases and J dropped 2 bases, with 7 bases sitting between them. For the CDR3, the DNA is TGTGCCAGCAGCTTACAGGGGTCCAAAAACATTCAGTACTTC. It specifies CASSLQGSKNIQYF.

In regard to this clonotype: A much larger clone lies one base from this, so it may be a read error. V gene TRBV20-1 combines with J gene TRBJ2-4; the D gene is possibly TRBD2 (7 bases). Germline V gene data show CDR1 as DFQATT and CDR2 as SNEGSKA (reference sequence). This CDR3 has 12 amino acids. V lost 6 bases and J lost 6, with 12 bases in between. The CDR3: CSAMGGGNIQYF. The CDR3 bases are TGCAGTGCGATGGGAGGGGGAAACATTCAGTACTTC.

This clonotype is categorized as medium-sized. The rearrangement joins TRBV7-2 to TRBJ2-1; TRBD2 matches at 9 bases. The ends lost 1 base at V and 4 bases at J; junction bases unmatched: 5. Germline CDR1 and CDR2: SGHTA and FQGNSA. The CDR3 loop spans 16 amino acids. The CDR3 DNA reads TGTGCCAGCAGCTTAGAGTTCCTAGCGGGATACAATGAGCAGTTCTTC. Translation gives CASSLEFLAGYNEQFF. Together with reference TRBV7-2 and TRBJ2-1, the CDR3 gives the full variable domain: GAGVSQSPSNKVTEKGKDVELRCDPISGHTALYWYRQSLGQGLEFLIYFQGNSAPDKSGLPSDRFSAERTGGSVSTLTIQRTQQEDSAVYLCASSLEFLAGYNEQFFGPGTRLTVL.

A remark on this clonotype: The limits of the CDR3 on the DNA are not certain, so only TCRdb's listed CDR3 is given. The CDR3 loop reads CASSVASGTAIF. The V gene is TRBV9, the J gene TRBJ1-1; TRBD1 is taken as the D call from the table, unchecked against the DNA. Counting both end residues, the CDR3 totals 12 amino acids. The germline V gene encodes CDR1 SGDLS and CDR2 YYNGEE.

This clonotype was recorded at least ten times. The V gene is TRBV20-1, the J gene TRBJ1-6; D not resolved. Looked up from germline, CDR1 is DFQATT and CDR2 is SNEGSKA (reference sequence). CDR3 length equals 14 residues. Deletions cut 2 bases from V and 6 bases from J, with 11 bases between. Here the CDR3 reads CSARPGTANSPLHF. In DNA, the CDR3 is TGCAGTGCTAGACCTGGCACGGCTAATTCACCCCTCCACTTT.

This clonotype was counted ten times or more. The J gene is TRBJ1-1, the V gene TRBV28; 8 bases fit TRBD1. The CDR3 has 15 residues. Trimming cost V 3 bases and J 0 bases; bases outside gene matches: 3. Germline V CDR1 and CDR2: MDHEN, SYDVKM. The CDR3 DNA reads as TGTGCCAGCAGTTTGGGGACAGGTTTGAACACTGAAGCTTTCTTT. Protein: CASSLGTGLNTEAFF. The variable domain in full, with the rest retrieved from reference TRBV28 and TRBJ1-1, is DVKVTQSSRYLVKRTGEKVFLECVQDMDHENMFWYRQDPGLGLRLIYFSYDVKMKEKGDIPEGYSVSREKKERFSLILESASTNQTSMYLCASSLGTGLNTEAFFGQGTRLTVV.

This clonotype was found a few times. The V call is TRBV7-6, the J call TRBJ2-5; D gene unclear. The V end lost 4 bases, the J end lost 5 bases, and 11 bases lay between the germline ends. Germline values: CDR1 SGHVS, CDR2 FNYEAQ. The CDR3 has 13 residues. CDR3 coding DNA: TGTGCCAGCAGCTCGGACCTGAAGGAGACCCAGTACTTC. Translating it yields CASSSDLKETQYF.

The chain carries TRBV12-3 or TRBV12-4 and TRBJ1-4; D is unresolved. CDR3 length: 14 amino acids. V was shortened by 6 bases and J by 5 bases, with 13 bases between the two germline ends. CDR3 sequence: CASRRFRGNEKLFF. DNA for the CDR3: TGTGCCAGCAGACGGTTTCGAGGGAATGAAAAACTGTTTTTT.

At least ten counts were recorded for this clonotype. V is TRBV28 and J is TRBJ1-2; tentatively, D is TRBD1 (5 bases). Trimming stripped 6 bases from V and 6 bases from J, with 20 bases between. The germline gives CDR1 MDHEN, CDR2 SYDVKM. The CDR3 has 15 residues. The DNA for the CDR3 is TGTGCCAGCAGAAACCGGGACCTTAAGGGTGATGGCTACACCTTC. It encodes CASRNRDLKGDGYTF.

This clonotype was picked up many times. The chain employs TRBV6-1 and TRBJ1-5; weak D call: TRBD1 (5 bases). V was clipped by 6 bases and J by 0 bases, with 9 bases between them. Germline values: CDR1 MNHNS, CDR2 SASEGT. CDR3 length: 14 residues. The CDR3 DNA reads as TGTGCCAGCAGCTGGGACCGTAGCAATCAGCCCCAGCATTTT. This gives the protein CASSWDRSNQPQHF.

This clonotype was counted many times. This chain connects TRBV28 to TRBJ2-1, with 15 bases aligning to TRBD2. This CDR3 is 18 amino acids long. Trimming at V came to 3 bases and at J to 7 bases, leaving 10 bases not matched to a gene. The V gene's germline CDR1 is MDHEN and CDR2 SYDVKM. CDR3 amino acids: CASSFILFGTSGGNEQFF. CDR3 bases: TGTGCCAGCAGTTTTATACTTTTTGGGACTAGCGGGGGGAATGAGCAGTTCTTC.

The table lists this clonotype with many counts. This chain connects TRBV7-9 to TRBJ2-3, with D perhaps matching TRBD2 (5 bases). The V gene's germline CDR1 is SEHNR and CDR2 FQNEAQ (reference sequence). This CDR3 has 14 amino acids. Trimming shortened V by 1 base and J by 3 bases, and 8 bases separated the two germline ends. The CDR3 DNA reads TGTGCCAGCAGCTTAGTCGGAGGAACAGATACGCAGTATTTT. It codes for CASSLVGGTDTQYF. The complete variable domain, with remaining parts taken from reference TRBV7-9 and TRBJ2-3, reads DTGVSQNPRHKITKRGQNVTFRCDPISEHNRLYWYRQTLGQGPEFLTYFQNEAQLEKSRLLSDRFSAERPKGSFSTLEIQRTEQGDSAMYLCASSLVGGTDTQYFGPGTRLTVL.

J is TRBJ2-1 and V is TRBV30, with D tentatively TRBD1 or TRBD2 (5 bases each). Looked up from germline, CDR1 is GTSNPN and CDR2 is SVGIG (reference sequence). V dropped 4 bases and J dropped 9 bases, with 13 bases sitting between them. This CDR3 has 12 amino acids. This chain's CDR3 is CAWKSGAPEQFF. In nucleotides, the CDR3 is TGTGCCTGGAAATCCGGGGCACCTGAGCAGTTCTTC.

This clonotype was seen ten or more times. The genes are TRBV6-2 or TRBV6-3 and TRBJ2-5; D is undetermined. Trimming removed 0 bases from V and 2 bases from J, with 7 bases in between. Germline CDR1 MNHEY, CDR2 SVGEGT. This CDR3 region has 14 residues. The CDR3 DNA reads TGTGCCAGCAGTTACTCCTCGGCTCAAGAGACCCAGTACTTC. It translates to CASSYSSAQETQYF.

To note about this clonotype: A much larger clone differs from this one at a single base, so this may be a read error. The chain recombines TRBV19 with TRBJ2-3; 9 bases map to TRBD2. V trimming: 9 bases; J trimming: 5 bases; junction bases outside the gene matches: 12. This CDR3 is built from 15 residues. Per germline, CDR1 LNHDA and CDR2 SQIVND (reference sequence). CDR3 residues: CASQRLAAAGDTQYF. CDR3 coding DNA: TGTGCCAGCCAACGACTAGCGGCCGCTGGAGATACGCAGTATTTT.

This clonotype was found many times. The chain joins TRBV6-6 to TRBJ1-2; D is possibly TRBD1 (5 bases). The V end was cut by 0 bases, the J end by 5 bases, with 10 bases between. This CDR3 is built from 14 residues. Germline CDR1 is MNHNY and CDR2 is SVGAGI (reference sequence). In DNA, the CDR3 is TGTGCCAGCAGTTACTCGAGGACATCTTATGGCTACACCTTC. This gives the protein CASSYSRTSYGYTF.

In this sample, this clonotype turned up many times. The chain recombines TRBV20-1 with TRBJ1-2; possibly TRBD1 for D (5 bases). The germline V gene has CDR1 DFQATT and CDR2 SNEGSKA (reference sequence). This CDR3 has 12 residues. The V end lost 2 bases, the J end lost 4 bases, and 8 bases lay between the germline ends. CDR3 nucleotide sequence: TGCAGTGCTAGAAGGGGCACCTATGGCTACACCTTC. Translated: CSARRGTYGYTF.

This clonotype showed up just a few times. V gene TRBV5-1 combines with J gene TRBJ2-1, with 12 positions matching TRBD2. Losses at the gene ends were 4 bases for V and 5 bases for J; bases not matched to a gene: 7. The CDR3 length is 16 residues. Germline V gene data show CDR1 as SGHRS and CDR2 as YFSETQ. The CDR3: CASSLLAGGPNNEQFF. CDR3 bases: TGCGCCAGCAGCCTCCTAGCGGGAGGGCCAAACAATGAGCAGTTCTTC.

This clonotype was seen at least ten times. The V gene is TRBV28, the J gene TRBJ1-5; tentatively, D is TRBD1 (5 bases). Germline V gives CDR1 MDHEN, CDR2 SYDVKM. This CDR3 has 16 amino acids. V lost 7 bases and J 0 bases, leaving 16 bases between the germline ends. The CDR3 spells CASTKGGTYSNQPQHF. The CDR3 nucleotides read TGTGCCAGCACCAAGGGAGGGACTTATAGCAATCAGCCCCAGCATTTT.

This clonotype was observed a few times. DNA for the CDR3: TGCAGCGGAAGGACGGTGAACACTGAAGCTTTCTTT. It is translated as CSGRTVNTEAFF. V gene TRBV29-1 combines with J gene TRBJ1-1; D gene ambiguous. Germline V gives CDR1 SQVTM, CDR2 ANQGSEA. This CDR3 is 12 amino acids long. Deletions cut 7 bases from V and 0 bases from J, with 9 bases between.

This clonotype was recorded a few times. The chain links TRBV7-9 to TRBJ2-5, with 7 bases identical to TRBD1. CDR1 is SEHNR, CDR2 FQNEAQ, per germline (reference sequence). The J segment lost 0 bases and the V segment lost 5 bases, leaving 24 bases of the junction unmatched. CDR3 length equals 21 residues. CDR3 sequence (DNA): TGTGCCAGCAGCACTGTACCCGGGACAGTCGGAACTGTTCTGTACCAAGAGACCCAGTACTTC. Residues: CASSTVPGTVGTVLYQETQYF. Looking up the rest from reference TRBV7-9 and TRBJ2-5 gives the full variable domain: DTGVSQNPRHKITKRGQNVTFRCDPISEHNRLYWYRQTLGQGPEFLTYFQNEAQLEKSRLLSDRFSAERPKGSFSTLEIQRTEQGDSAMYLCASSTVPGTVGTVLYQETQYFGPGTRLLVL.